The 15 T cell receptor beta chains below all came from one sample that was sequenced in a study of cytomegalovirus exposure and HLA in healthy donors. Use of 60 Vbeta and 13 Jbeta primers characterized the PCR. Profiled with immunoSEQ multiplex PCR; TCRdb holds only in-frame clones, not every one. The specimen's table records some 39,000 clones. Sample: PBMCs. The origin of the receptors is a woman in her 30s in good health and CMV-seropositive.

The V gene is TRBV7-9, the J gene TRBJ1-2; D gene unclear. The CDR3 loop spans 12 amino acids. The V gene lost 11 bases and the J gene lost 2 bases, with 12 bases spanning the gap. CDR1 SEHNR and CDR2 FQNEAQ come from the germline V gene (reference sequence). The CDR3, as DNA: TGTGCCGGAACCTACGGGAACTATGGCTACACCTTC. Translated, it gives CAGTYGNYGYTF.

This chain connects TRBV19 to TRBJ1-5; D gene uncertain. The CDR3 extends over 16 amino acids. Per germline, CDR1 LNHDA and CDR2 SQIVND (reference sequence). Trimming removed 6 bases at V and 2 bases at J, with 17 bases between. The DNA of the CDR3 is TGTGCCAGTAGCGGTTTCGGGGATTCGGGCAATCAGCCCCAGCATTTT. As protein: CASSGFGDSGNQPQHF.

Its frequency marks this clone as medium-sized. The V gene is TRBV19, the J gene TRBJ2-6; 9 positions match TRBD1. The length of the CDR3 is 16 residues. Trimming took 5 bases from V and 0 from J; bases not matched to a gene: 2. Germline CDR1 LNHDA, CDR2 SQIVND (reference sequence). CDR3 DNA sequence: TGTGCCAGTAGTGCGACAGGGGGCTCTGGGGCCAACGTCCTGACTTTC. Translation gives CASSATGGSGANVLTF.

The genes are TRBV7-6 and TRBJ1-1, with 11 bases lining up with TRBD1. Germline V gene data show CDR1 as SGHVS and CDR2 as FNYEAQ. The V and J ends lost 0 bases and 5 bases, in that order; junction bases with no gene match: 14. The CDR3 length is 19 residues. CDR3 nucleotide sequence: TGTGCCAGCAGCTTAGCGCGTTTTGGACAGGGGGCATTTTCTACTGAAGCTTTCTTT. This translates into CASSLARFGQGAFSTEAFF.

The V and J genes are TRBV6-5 and TRBJ1-6; TRBD1 aligns across 7 bases. CDR1 and CDR2 from the germline V gene are MNHEY and SVGAGI. CDR3 length: 14 residues. The trim removed 6 bases at V and 7 bases at J, leaving 6 bases unmatched. In nucleotides, the CDR3 is TGTGCCAGCAGCCCCGGGACAGCAAATTCACCCCTCCACTTT. Encoded protein: CASSPGTANSPLHF.

The J gene is TRBJ1-1, the V gene TRBV11-2; D remains ambiguous. V dropped 8 bases and J dropped 0 bases, with 10 bases sitting between them. In germline, CDR1 is SGHAT, CDR2 FQNNGV. This CDR3 has 13 amino acids. Here the CDR3 reads CASGPGMNTEAFF. Written as DNA, the CDR3 is TGTGCCAGCGGTCCGGGAATGAACACTGAAGCTTTCTTT.

V gene TRBV6-5 combines with J gene TRBJ1-2; D gene unclear. The CDR3 totals 14 residues. Per the germline V gene, CDR1 is MNHEY and CDR2 is SVGAGI. Trimming cost V 0 bases and J 3 bases, with 8 bases left between them. The CDR3 is CASSYSRVHYGYTF. As DNA, the CDR3 is TGTGCCAGCAGTTACTCGCGAGTCCACTATGGCTACACCTTC.

The V gene is TRBV21-1, the J gene TRBJ1-4. TRBV21-1 is classified as a pseudogene. This CDR3 has 15 amino acids. The CDR3 region is CASSKGEGGHEKLFF. CDR3 coding DNA: TGTGCCAGCAGCAAAGGGGAGGGCGGGCATGAAAAACTGTTTTTT.

This chain uses TRBV7-2 with TRBJ1-2; D unclear. The CDR3 spans 14 residues. Germline CDR1 and CDR2: SGHTA and FQGNSA. Trimming took off 5 bases at V and 4 bases at J, with 14 bases between the two ends. CDR3 coding DNA: TGTGCCAGCAGCCCGATGCTGGAGGCCTATGGCTACACCTTC. Residues: CASSPMLEAYGYTF.

This chain connects TRBV7-9 to TRBJ2-7; no clear D gene. V lost 1 base and J lost 6, with 13 bases in between. The germline CDR1 and CDR2 sequences are SEHNR and FQNEAQ (reference sequence). The CDR3 runs 14 residues. For the CDR3, the DNA is TGTGCCAGCAGCTTAGTTGAACAAATAAGCGAGCAGTACTTC. Amino acid sequence: CASSLVEQISEQYF.

V is TRBV5-8 and J is TRBJ1-5; D gene unclear. The V end was cut by 1 base, the J end by 3 bases, with 8 bases between. CDR1 is SGHTS, CDR2 YDEGEE, per germline. The CDR3 is made up of 14 amino acids. CDR3 amino acids: CASSLRHVNQPQHF. CDR3 bases: TGTGCCAGCAGCTTGAGACATGTCAATCAGCCCCAGCATTTT.

Here the CDR3 reads CASSWPGNTEAFF. As DNA, the CDR3 is TGTGCCAGCAGTTGGCCAGGGAACACTGAAGCTTTCTTT. The chain recombines TRBV6-5 with TRBJ1-1; D is uncertain. In germline, CDR1 is MNHEY, CDR2 SVGAGI. The CDR3 is made up of 13 amino acids. The V end lost 4 bases, the J end lost 1 base, and 7 bases lay between the germline ends.

The chain combines TRBV7-9 with TRBJ2-5; 7 bases align to TRBD1. Germline assignment: CDR1 SEHNR and CDR2 FQNEAQ (reference sequence). J gave up 1 base and V 5 bases, and 7 bases lay outside the gene matches. CDR3 length equals 15 residues. CDR3 coding DNA: TGTGCCAGCAGCCGGAGAGGGGGCGGCCAAGAGACCCAGTACTTC. Its translation: CASSRRGGGQETQYF.

The chain joins TRBV7-2 to TRBJ1-1; D is undetermined. V lost 7 bases, J lost 0 bases, and 9 bases lay in between. Per germline, CDR1 SGHTA and CDR2 FQGNSA. There are 13 residues in the CDR3. The CDR3 region is CASTQTVNTEAFF. CDR3 DNA sequence: TGTGCCAGCACCCAGACTGTGAACACTGAAGCTTTCTTT.

The V and J genes are TRBV7-9 and TRBJ2-7; 7 bases are shared with TRBD1. J lost 0 bases, V lost 5 bases, and 7 bases had no gene match. Per the germline V gene, CDR1 is SEHNR and CDR2 is FQNEAQ (reference sequence). CDR3 length equals 15 residues. In DNA form, the CDR3 reads TGTGCCAGCAGCCTGCGGACAGGAACCTCCTACGAGCAGTACTTC. It translates to CASSLRTGTSYEQYF.